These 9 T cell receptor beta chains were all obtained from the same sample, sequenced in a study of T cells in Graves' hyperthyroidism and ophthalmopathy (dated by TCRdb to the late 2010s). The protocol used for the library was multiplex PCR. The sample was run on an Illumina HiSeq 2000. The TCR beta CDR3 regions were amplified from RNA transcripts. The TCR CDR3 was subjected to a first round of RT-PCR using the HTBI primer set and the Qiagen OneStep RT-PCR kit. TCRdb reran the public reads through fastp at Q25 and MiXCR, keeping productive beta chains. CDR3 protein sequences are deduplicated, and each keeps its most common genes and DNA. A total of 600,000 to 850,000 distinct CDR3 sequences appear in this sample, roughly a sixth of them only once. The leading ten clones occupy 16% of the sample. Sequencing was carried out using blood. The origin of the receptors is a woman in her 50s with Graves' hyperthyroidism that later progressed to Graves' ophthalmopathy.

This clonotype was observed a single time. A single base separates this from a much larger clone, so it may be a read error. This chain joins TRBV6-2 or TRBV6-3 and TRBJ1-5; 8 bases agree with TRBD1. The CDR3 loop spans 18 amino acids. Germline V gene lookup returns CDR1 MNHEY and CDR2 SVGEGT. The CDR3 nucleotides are TGTGTCAGCAGTACCGGGACAGGTACTTATTATAGCAATCAGCCCCAGCATTTT. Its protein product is CVSSTGTGTYYSNQPQHF.

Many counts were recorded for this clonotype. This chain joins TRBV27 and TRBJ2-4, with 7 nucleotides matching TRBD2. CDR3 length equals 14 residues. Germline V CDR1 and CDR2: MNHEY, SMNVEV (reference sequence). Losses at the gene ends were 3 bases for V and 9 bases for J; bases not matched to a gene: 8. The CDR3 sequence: CASSLYAGVGIQYF. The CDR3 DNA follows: TGTGCCAGCAGTTTGTATGCGGGGGTCGGCATTCAGTACTTC.

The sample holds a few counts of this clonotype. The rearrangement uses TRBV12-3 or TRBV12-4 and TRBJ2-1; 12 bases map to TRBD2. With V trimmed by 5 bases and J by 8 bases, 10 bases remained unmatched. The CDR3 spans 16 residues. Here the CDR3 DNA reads TGTGCCAGCAGTCGACCTAGCGGGGGGGTTCACGATGAGCAGTTCTTC. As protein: CASSRPSGGVHDEQFF.

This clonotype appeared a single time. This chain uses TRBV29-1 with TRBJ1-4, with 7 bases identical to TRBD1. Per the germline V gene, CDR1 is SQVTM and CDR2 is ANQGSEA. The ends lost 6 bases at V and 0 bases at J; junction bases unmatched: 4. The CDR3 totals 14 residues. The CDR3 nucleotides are TGCAGCGTGTGGGACAGCCCAACTAATGAAAAACTGTTTTTT. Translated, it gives CSVWDSPTNEKLFF.

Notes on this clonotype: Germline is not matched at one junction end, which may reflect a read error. CDR3 loop: CASSPRNSPLYF. The CDR3 coding sequence is TGTGCCAGCAGTCCCAGGAATTCACCCCTCTACTTT. The rearrangement uses TRBV27 and TRBJ1-6; no firm D call. This CDR3 region has 12 residues. The germline gives CDR1 MNHEY, CDR2 SMNVEV (reference sequence).

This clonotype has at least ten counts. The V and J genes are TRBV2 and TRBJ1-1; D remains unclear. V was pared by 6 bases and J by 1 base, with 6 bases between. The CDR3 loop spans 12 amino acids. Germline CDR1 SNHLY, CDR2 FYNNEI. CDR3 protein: CASRQWNTEAFF. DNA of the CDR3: TGTGCCAGCAGACAGTGGAACACTGAAGCTTTCTTT. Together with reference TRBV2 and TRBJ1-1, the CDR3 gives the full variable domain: EPEVTQTPSHQVTQMGQEVILRCVPISNHLYFYWYRQILGQKVEFLVSFYNNEISEKSEIFDDQFSVERPDGSNFTLKIRSTKLEDSAMYFCASRQWNTEAFFGQGTRLTVV.

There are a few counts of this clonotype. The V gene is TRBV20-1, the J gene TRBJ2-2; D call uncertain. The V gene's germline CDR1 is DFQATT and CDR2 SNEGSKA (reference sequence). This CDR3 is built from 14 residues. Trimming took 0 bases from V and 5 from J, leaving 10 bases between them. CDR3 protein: CSARDHSQTGELFF. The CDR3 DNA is TGCAGTGCTAGAGATCACAGTCAGACCGGGGAGCTGTTTTTT.

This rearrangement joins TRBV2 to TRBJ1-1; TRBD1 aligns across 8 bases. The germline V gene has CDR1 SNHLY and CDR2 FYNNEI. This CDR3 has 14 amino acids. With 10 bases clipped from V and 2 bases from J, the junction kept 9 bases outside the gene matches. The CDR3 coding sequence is TGTGCCACCGGATGGACAGGGATTAACACTGAAGCTTTCTTT. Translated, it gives CATGWTGINTEAFF.

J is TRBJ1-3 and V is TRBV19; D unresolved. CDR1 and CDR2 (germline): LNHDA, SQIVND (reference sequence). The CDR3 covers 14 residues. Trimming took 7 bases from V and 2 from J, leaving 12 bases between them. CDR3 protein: CASTRDQAGNTIYF. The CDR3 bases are TGTGCCAGTACCCGAGATCAAGCTGGAAACACCATATATTTT.